This T cell receptor beta chain was sequenced during a study of T-cell reconstitution after alpha-beta-depleted transplantation in children. Findings and caveats of the study: The origin of high day-60 TCRbeta diversity in some patients lay in surviving recipient T cells and thymic progenitors. In patients about two months after transplant, alpha-beta T cells reportedly arose from several hundred expanded graft clones. After one year, T-cell counts and TCRbeta diversity mostly came from new T cells.

For this clonotype: The antigen is unknown.

The authors prepared the TCRbeta library with unique molecular identifiers. TCRdb re-called the PCR reads with MiXCR, one entry per CDR3 protein. The sample records 330,000 or so distinct CDR3 sequences, over 7% being singletons. The clonotype originates from a female patient aged 2-9 years who had a stem cell transplant for Fanconi anemia, so the T cells may come from the graft donor. The input for sequencing was peripheral blood, taken 360 days after TCRalphabeta/CD19-depleted stem cell transplant.

This CDR3 is CATSDADNYGYTF. For the CDR3, the DNA is TGTGCCACCAGTGACGCTGACAACTATGGCTACACCTTC. This chain connects TRBV24-1 to TRBJ1-2, with unresolved D. The V gene lost 4 bases and the J gene lost 2 bases, with 7 bases spanning the gap. This CDR3 is built from 13 residues. Looked up from germline, CDR1 is KGHDR and CDR2 is SFDVKD.